This entry lists 24 T cell receptor beta chains sequenced from one sample in a study of beta chain features in type 1 diabetes listed by TCRdb under 2018. Library preparation was by the immunoSEQ multiplex PCR assay. The entire amount of isolated RNA was reverse transcribed using the High Capacity cDNA Reverse Transcription Kit, so the sequenced TCRB transcripts were expressed ones. Drawn from immuneACCESS, this table holds only the in-frame rearrangements with V and J called that TCRdb kept. Clones are partly lost; checked studies trace under half to an unresolved V gene and leave the rest unexplained. Present in this sample are 130,000 to 150,000 clones, 6.9% of which were seen just once. The top ten clones comprise more than 1.1% of the sample. The sample was central memory CD4+ T cells from blood. These TCRs come from a woman aged 25 to 39 in good health.

This clone was found a few times. The rearrangement uses TRBV6-1 and TRBJ2-1; 9 bases line up with TRBD2. This CDR3 has 14 amino acids. The V gene end was trimmed by 4 bases and the J gene end by 4 bases; junction bases not matched to a gene: 2. In germline, CDR1 is MNHNS, CDR2 SASEGT. The CDR3 nucleotides read TGTGCCAGCAGTGTACTAGCGGGTTACAATGAGCAGTTCTTC. Amino acid sequence: CASSVLAGYNEQFF.

This clone was picked up many times. The chain is built from TRBV29-1 and TRBJ2-5; perhaps TRBD2 as D (5 bases). Germline V CDR1 and CDR2: SQVTM, ANQGSEA. Trimming stripped 6 bases from V and 5 bases from J, with 16 bases between. CDR3 length: 13 residues. In DNA form, the CDR3 reads TGCAGCGTCGGTTCAGCGGTGGGGGAGACCCAGTACTTC. As protein: CSVGSAVGETQYF.

This clone has ten or more counts. V is TRBV7-9 and J is TRBJ1-2, with D maybe TRBD1 (5 bases). Germline V CDR1 and CDR2: SEHNR, FQNEAQ (reference sequence). Between the trimmed V and J ends, which lost 5 bases and 8 bases, there was a span of 12 bases. This CDR3 is 12 amino acids long. The chain's CDR3 is CASSARDWGYTF. The CDR3 DNA reads as TGTGCCAGCAGCGCCCGGGACTGGGGCTACACCTTC.

This clone was picked up many times. The chain has TRBV14 and TRBJ2-5, with 8 bases that match TRBD2. The junction had 2 bases not matched to a gene; V was cut back by 0 bases and J by 2 bases. Germline assignment: CDR1 SGHDN and CDR2 FVKESK. The CDR3 extends over 15 amino acids. The CDR3 DNA reads TGTGCCAGCAGCCAAGACCGGGAGGGACAAGAGACCCAGTACTTC. This gives the protein CASSQDREGQETQYF. The entire variable domain, with the rest obtained from reference TRBV14 and TRBJ2-5, is as follows: EAGVTQFPSHSVIEKGQTVTLRCDPISGHDNLYWYRRVMGKEIKFLLHFVKESKQDESGMPNNRFLAERTGGTYSTLKVQPAELEDSGVYFCASSQDREGQETQYFGPGTRLLVL.

A few counts support this clone. The gene calls are TRBV5-1 and TRBJ2-1; 9 bases are shared with TRBD1. The CDR3 covers 15 residues. The trim removed 0 bases at V and 8 bases at J, leaving 6 bases unmatched. Germline CDR1 reads SGHRS; CDR2 reads YFSETQ. The CDR3 bases are TGCGCCAGCAGCTTGGTGCGGGACAGGGTTGATGAGCAGTTCTTC. Encoded protein: CASSLVRDRVDEQFF.

The CDR3 is CASTIVAGQATDTQYF. CDR3 DNA sequence: TGTGCCAGTACAATCGTCGCGGGACAGGCCACAGATACGCAGTATTTT. The gene calls are TRBV19 and TRBJ2-3; 8 nucleotides agree with TRBD1. CDR1 and CDR2 from the germline V gene are LNHDA and SQIVND (reference sequence). V lost 7 bases to trimming and J lost 2 bases; unmatched junction nucleotides: 11. CDR3 length equals 16 residues. Looking up the rest from reference TRBV19 and TRBJ2-3 gives the full variable domain: DGGITQSPKYLFRKEGQNVTLSCEQNLNHDAMYWYRQDPGQGLRLIYYSQIVNDFQKGDIAEGYSVSREKKESFPLTVTSAQKNPTAFYLCASTIVAGQATDTQYFGPGTRLTVL.

The table lists this clone with a few counts. The V and J genes are TRBV19 and TRBJ2-5; TRBD1 aligns across 9 bases. Trimming at V came to 3 bases and at J to 2 bases, leaving 7 bases not matched to a gene. CDR1 LNHDA and CDR2 SQIVND come from the germline V gene (reference sequence). The CDR3 spans 16 residues. In nucleotides, the CDR3 is TGTGCCAGTAGTATTTGGGGGGACAGGGATCAAGAGACCCAGTACTTC. It encodes CASSIWGDRDQETQYF.

The chain is built from TRBV7-2 and TRBJ2-5, with 9 bases matching TRBD1. The V gene's germline CDR1 is SGHTA and CDR2 FQGNSA. The CDR3 is 17 amino acids. V lost 3 bases and J lost 4; bases outside the gene matches: 12. In DNA form, the CDR3 reads TGTGCCAGCAGCTTCGGTAATTACAGGGGGCGAGGAGAGACCCAGTACTTC. Translation gives CASSFGNYRGRGETQYF.

This clone was found a few times. This rearrangement joins TRBV10-3 to TRBJ1-1, with D tentatively TRBD1 (5 bases). The CDR3 is 14 residues long. The germline gives CDR1 ENHRY, CDR2 SYGVKD. V lost 5 bases and J lost 1, with 11 bases in between. This CDR3 reads CAISSDQGNTEAFF. In DNA form, the CDR3 reads TGTGCCATCAGTTCCGATCAGGGGAACACTGAAGCTTTCTTT.

This clone was observed a few times. This rearrangement joins TRBV7-9 to TRBJ1-1; 12 positions match TRBD1. After removal of 8 bases from V and 5 bases from J, the junction contained 6 bases not matched to a gene. Germline V CDR1 and CDR2: SEHNR, FQNEAQ (reference sequence). There are 14 residues in the CDR3. As DNA, the CDR3 is TGTGCCAGCGGGGACAGGGGGCCTGGGACTGAAGCTTTCTTT. Encoded protein: CASGDRGPGTEAFF.

This clone turned up a few times. The chain carries TRBV7-3 and TRBJ2-3; D call uncertain. The CDR3 runs to 15 residues. Germline V gives CDR1 SGHTA, CDR2 FQGTGA. V shed 1 base and J shed 0 bases, with 8 bases lying between them. CDR3 sequence reads: CASSLRAISTDTQYF. CDR3 nucleotides: TGTGCCAGCAGCTTAAGGGCCATTAGCACAGATACGCAGTATTTT.

The sample holds a few counts of this clone. This chain joins TRBV6-6 and TRBJ1-2, with 7 bases identical to TRBD1. The CDR3 is made up of 15 amino acids. Trimming removed 6 bases from V and 6 bases from J; junction bases left unmatched: 13. The germline gives CDR1 MNHNY, CDR2 SVGAGI (reference sequence). The CDR3 DNA reads TGTGCCAGCAGCTCATCCCTGGACAGGATTCATGGCTACACCTTC. Protein product: CASSSSLDRIHGYTF.

This clone appeared a single time. In DNA, the CDR3 is TGTGCCAGCAGCTTGCTTCAGGGCGGTGAGCAGTTCTTC. As protein: CASSLLQGGEQFF. The chain recombines TRBV7-3 with TRBJ2-1; D is perhaps TRBD1 (5 bases). CDR1 is SGHTA and CDR2 is FQGTGA in the germline V gene. The CDR3 totals 13 residues. Trimming removed 3 bases from V and 9 bases from J, with 12 bases in between. Looking up the rest from reference TRBV7-3 and TRBJ2-1 gives the full variable domain: GAGVSQTPSNKVTEKGKYVELRCDPISGHTALYWYRQSLGQGPEFLIYFQGTGAADDSGLPNDRFFAVRPEGSVSTLKIQRTERGDSAVYLCASSLLQGGEQFFGPGTRLTVL.

V usage is TRBV28 and J usage is TRBJ2-1, with 11 nucleotides matching TRBD2. The CDR3 sequence is 15 residues long. CDR1 and CDR2 (germline): MDHEN, SYDVKM. The CDR3 loop is CDKHWLAGGGNEQFF. In nucleotides, the CDR3 is TGTGACAAGCACTGGCTAGCGGGAGGCGGAAATGAGCAGTTCTTC. The full variable domain, rest sourced from reference TRBV28 and TRBJ2-1, is DVKVTQSSRYLVKRTGEKVFLECVQDMDHENMFWYRQDPGLGLRLIYFSYDVKMKEKGDIPEGYSVSREKKERFSLILESASTNQTSMYLCDKHWLAGGGNEQFFGPGTRLTVL.

This clone was counted only a few times. This chain links TRBV11-2 with TRBJ2-5; 14 bases are shared with TRBD2. CDR3 size: 15 residues. Germline CDR1 reads SGHAT; CDR2 reads FQNNGV. The J segment lost 5 bases and the V segment lost 6 bases, leaving 5 bases of the junction unmatched. The CDR3 DNA is TGTGCCAGCAGAATGACTAGCGGGAGGGTGGAGACCCAGTACTTC. Translation gives CASRMTSGRVETQYF.

This sequence joins TRBV2 and TRBJ1-5; TRBD1 matches 7 bases. Germline assignment: CDR1 SNHLY and CDR2 FYNNEI. The CDR3 consists of 16 residues. V lost 2 bases, J lost 3 bases, and 7 bases stayed unmatched. In nucleotides, the CDR3 is TGTGCCAGCAGTGAAAACAGGGGAGTGGACAATCAGCCCCAGCATTTT. Amino acids: CASSENRGVDNQPQHF. The complete variable domain, with remaining parts taken from reference TRBV2 and TRBJ1-5, reads EPEVTQTPSHQVTQMGQEVILRCVPISNHLYFYWYRQILGQKVEFLVSFYNNEISEKSEIFDDQFSVERPDGSNFTLKIRSTKLEDSAMYFCASSENRGVDNQPQHFGDGTRLSIL.

V gene TRBV11-2 combines with J gene TRBJ2-7; TRBD1 matches 7 bases. The CDR3 runs 15 residues. Germline values: CDR1 SGHAT, CDR2 FQNNGV. The trim removed 5 bases at V and 3 bases at J, leaving 10 bases unmatched. In nucleotides, the CDR3 is TGTGCCAGCAGCGGATCCCGACAGGGAAACTACGAGCAGTACTTC. It specifies CASSGSRQGNYEQYF. The full variable domain, its missing parts supplied by reference TRBV11-2 and TRBJ2-7, is EAGVAQSPRYKIIEKRQSVAFWCNPISGHATLYWYQQILGQGPKLLIQFQNNGVVDDSQLPKDRFSAERLKGVDSTLKIQPAKLEDSAVYLCASSGSRQGNYEQYFGPGTRLTVT.

The chain is built from TRBV5-4 and TRBJ2-7, with 7 bases lining up with TRBD2. The V gene end was trimmed by 4 bases and the J gene end by 1 base; junction bases not matched to a gene: 11. The germline V gene has CDR1 SGHNT and CDR2 YYREEE (reference sequence). The CDR3 spans 16 residues. CDR3 bases: TGTGCCAGCAGCCCAACGCCTAGCGGTATTTCCTACGAGCAGTACTTC. Translating gives CASSPTPSGISYEQYF.

This clone came up a few times. The rearrangement uses TRBV5-4 and TRBJ2-4; TRBD2 aligns across 7 bases. The CDR3 is 14 amino acids. V lost 4 bases to trimming and J lost 5 bases; unmatched junction nucleotides: 6. Germline V CDR1 and CDR2: SGHNT, YYREEE (reference sequence). Here the CDR3 DNA reads TGTGCCAGCAGCCGAAGTACTAGCGAAAACATTCAGTACTTC. Translation: CASSRSTSENIQYF.

The rearrangement uses TRBV5-1 and TRBJ1-1; 7 bases agree with TRBD1. Germline trimming cut 5 bases from V and 1 base from J; bases unmatched to any gene: 5. Per the germline V gene, CDR1 is SGHRS and CDR2 is YFSETQ. This CDR3 is 14 amino acids long. The CDR3 sequence: CASRTGPQNTEAFF. CDR3 nucleotide sequence: TGCGCCAGCAGGACAGGGCCGCAGAACACTGAAGCTTTCTTT.

This rearrangement joins TRBV4-3 to TRBJ2-1, with a tentative D call TRBD1 (5 bases). Germline V gene data show CDR1 as LGHNA and CDR2 as YSLEER. V was trimmed by 0 bases and J by 0 bases, leaving 9 bases between them. The CDR3 spans 16 residues. CDR3 coding DNA: TGCGCCAGCAGCCAAGAGGGGCGGAGCTCCTACAATGAGCAGTTCTTC. This sequence encodes CASSQEGRSSYNEQFF.

Of note for this clone: The same CDR3 can be traced to other DNA sequences in this sample. The V gene is TRBV9, the J gene TRBJ2-2, with D uncertain. The CDR3 sequence is 14 residues long. From germline, CDR1 is SGDLS and CDR2 YYNGEE. Deletions cut 0 bases from V and 6 bases from J, with 9 bases between. The CDR3 region is CASSVGRVAGELFF. CDR3 sequence (DNA): TGTGCCAGCAGCGTAGGTCGTGTTGCCGGGGAGCTGTTTTTT. The variable domain in full, completed from reference TRBV9 and TRBJ2-2, reads DSGVTQTPKHLITATGQRVTLRCSPRSGDLSVYWYQQSLDQGLQFLIQYYNGEERAKGNILERFSAQQFPDLHSELNLSSLELGDSALYFCASSVGRVAGELFFGEGSRLTVL.

There are a few counts of this clone. The J gene is TRBJ2-5, the V gene TRBV10-3; 10 bases map to TRBD2. Germline CDR1 reads ENHRY; CDR2 reads SYGVKD. V lost 6 bases, J lost 5 bases, and 9 bases stayed unmatched. The CDR3 consists of 15 residues. CDR3 sequence: CAISEAGGRGETQYF. The DNA of the CDR3 is TGTGCCATCAGCGAAGCGGGAGGGCGAGGGGAGACCCAGTACTTC.

This clone was found a few times. The CDR3 DNA is TGTGCCAGCTCACTCGGGACTCACAATGAGCAGTTCTTC. Protein sequence: CASSLGTHNEQFF. The rearrangement uses TRBV18 and TRBJ2-1; possible D gene TRBD2, 6 bases. V was shortened by 4 bases and J by 5 bases, with 9 bases between the two germline ends. The CDR3 is 13 amino acids. Germline CDR1 and CDR2: KGHSH and LQKENI.